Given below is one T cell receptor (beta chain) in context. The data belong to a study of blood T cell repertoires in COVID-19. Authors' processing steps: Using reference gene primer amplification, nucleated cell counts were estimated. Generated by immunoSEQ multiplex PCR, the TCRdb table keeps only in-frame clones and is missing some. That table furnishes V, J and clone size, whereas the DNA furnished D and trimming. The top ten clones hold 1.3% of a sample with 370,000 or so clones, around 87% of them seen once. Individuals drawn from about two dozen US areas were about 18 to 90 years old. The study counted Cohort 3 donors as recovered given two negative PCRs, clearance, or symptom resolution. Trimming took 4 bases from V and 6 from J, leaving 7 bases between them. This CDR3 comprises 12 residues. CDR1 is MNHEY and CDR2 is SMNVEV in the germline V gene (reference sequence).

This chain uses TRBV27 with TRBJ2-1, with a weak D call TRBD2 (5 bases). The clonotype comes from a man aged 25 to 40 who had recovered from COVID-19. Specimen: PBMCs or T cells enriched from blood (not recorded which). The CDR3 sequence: CASSWGANEQFF. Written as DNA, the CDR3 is TGTGCCAGCAGTTGGGGAGCCAATGAGCAGTTCTTC.